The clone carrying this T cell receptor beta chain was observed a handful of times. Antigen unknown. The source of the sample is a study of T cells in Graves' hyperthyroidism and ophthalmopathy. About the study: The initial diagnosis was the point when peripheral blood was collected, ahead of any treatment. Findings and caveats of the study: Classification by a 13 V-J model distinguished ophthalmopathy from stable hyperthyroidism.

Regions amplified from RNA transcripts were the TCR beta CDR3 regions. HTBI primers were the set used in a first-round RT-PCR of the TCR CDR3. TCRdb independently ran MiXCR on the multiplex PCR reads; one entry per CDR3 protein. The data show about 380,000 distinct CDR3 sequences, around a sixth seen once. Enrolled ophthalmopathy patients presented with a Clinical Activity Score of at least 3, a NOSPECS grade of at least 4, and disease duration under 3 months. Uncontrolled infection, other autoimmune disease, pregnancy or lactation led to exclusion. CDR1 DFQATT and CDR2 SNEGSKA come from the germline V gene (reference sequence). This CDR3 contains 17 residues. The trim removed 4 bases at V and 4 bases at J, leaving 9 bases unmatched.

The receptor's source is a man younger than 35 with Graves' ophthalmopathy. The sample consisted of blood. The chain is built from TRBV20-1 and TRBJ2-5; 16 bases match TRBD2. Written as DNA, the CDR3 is TGCAGTGCTACGGGACTAGCGGGGGGGCTCGTTGGAGAGACCCAGTACTTC. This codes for CSATGLAGGLVGETQYF.